The next 15 T cell receptor beta chains were all read from a single sample in a study of beta chain features in type 1 diabetes. The whole isolated RNA underwent reverse transcription, so sequencing captured expressed TCRB transcripts. The assay was immunoSEQ multiplex PCR, and TCRdb's table has in-frame clones only and misses some. This sample has fewer than 650,000 clones, with around 16% found just once. The sequencing sample was made of naive CD4+ T cells from blood. These receptors all come from a man between 18 and 29 years old in good health.

This clone appeared many times. The chain employs TRBV10-3 and TRBJ2-7; D not resolved. The CDR3 has 11 residues. Germline-derived CDR1 and CDR2 are ENHRY and SYGVKD. V shed 9 bases and J shed 3 bases, with 9 bases lying between them. The DNA of the CDR3 is TGTGCCATTGGAAGGAACTACGAGCAGTACTTC. This gives the protein CAIGRNYEQYF.

The J gene is TRBJ1-1, the V gene TRBV28; D might be TRBD1 (5 bases). Trimming shortened V by 2 bases and J by 8 bases, and 12 bases separated the two germline ends. Germline-derived CDR1 and CDR2 are MDHEN and SYDVKM. This CDR3 spans 13 amino acids. The CDR3 bases are TGTGCCAGCAGTTTAATGGGACGGACGGAAGCTTTCTTT. This encodes CASSLMGRTEAFF.

In its sample, this clone was seen a few times. This chain uses TRBV7-2 with TRBJ1-1; no definite D call. The CDR3 covers 13 residues. Germline loops: CDR1 SGHTA, CDR2 FQGNSA. V lost 0 bases, J lost 11 bases, and 13 bases lay in between. The CDR3 DNA is TGTGCCAGCAGCTTAGCCCGGACGGCTGGCGCTTTCTTT. It encodes CASSLARTAGAFF.

This clone came up once. The chain links TRBV7-2 to TRBJ2-1; D remains unclear. In germline, CDR1 is SGHTA, CDR2 FQGNSA. The CDR3 has 13 residues. Trimming pared 5 bases from V and 7 bases from J, leaving 12 bases between. This CDR3 reads CASSPGLGNEQFF. The CDR3 coding sequence is TGTGCCAGCAGCCCTGGTCTAGGGAATGAGCAGTTCTTC.

A few counts support this clone. The CDR3 reads CATSRVYTEAFF. CDR3 sequence (DNA): TGTGCCACCAGCAGAGTATATACTGAAGCTTTCTTT. The V gene is TRBV15, the J gene TRBJ1-1; D not certain. This CDR3 contains 12 residues. CDR1 is LNHNV, CDR2 YYDKDF, per germline (reference sequence). Trimming took off 1 base at V and 5 bases at J, with 5 bases between the two ends.

This clone was found a few times. The chain joins TRBV11-3 to TRBJ2-3, with D possibly being TRBD1 or TRBD2 (5 bases each). In germline, CDR1 is SGHNT, CDR2 YENEEA. CDR3 size: 16 residues. V lost 5 bases, J lost 2 bases, and 17 bases lay in between. The CDR3 DNA follows: TGTGCCAGCAGCCCTACCTCGGGACGGATCACAGATACGCAGTATTTT. Translated: CASSPTSGRITDTQYF.

This clone was detected only a few times. The chain is built from TRBV9 and TRBJ1-5; TRBD1 matches 10 bases. Germline V gene sequence: CDR1 SGDLS, CDR2 YYNGEE. V lost 4 bases and J lost 2; bases outside the gene matches: 6. The CDR3 has 16 residues. The CDR3 spells CASSKGTGEGNQPQHF. The CDR3 coding sequence is TGTGCCAGCAGCAAAGGGACAGGGGAAGGCAATCAGCCCCAGCATTTT.

About this clone: One junction end disagrees with the germline gene, perhaps due to a read error. Other DNA sequences of this sample code for an identical CDR3. The CDR3, as DNA: TGCAGCGTGGAAGGACGGATGAACACTGAAGCTTTCTTT. Translation gives CSVEGRMNTEAFF. This chain links TRBV29-1 with TRBJ1-1, with D unresolved. The germline CDR1 and CDR2 sequences are SQVTM and ANQGSEA. The CDR3 has 13 residues.

The chain couples TRBV9 to TRBJ1-6, with TRBD1 as a possible D gene (5 bases). With 6 bases removed from V and 5 bases from J, the gap between germline ends came to 6 bases. Germline CDR1 SGDLS, CDR2 YYNGEE. CDR3 length equals 12 residues. The CDR3 nucleotides are TGTGCCAGCACACAGGATAATTCACCCCTCCACTTT. Translating gives CASTQDNSPLHF.

In its sample, this clone was seen a few times. The chain has TRBV5-1 and TRBJ2-1; D is uncertain. The V end was cut by 0 bases, the J end by 4 bases, with 11 bases between. The germline V gene encodes CDR1 SGHRS and CDR2 YFSETQ. The CDR3 has 15 amino acids. Here the CDR3 DNA reads TGCGCCAGCAGCTTGGTGGCGTCCATATACAATGAGCAGTTCTTC. Residues: CASSLVASIYNEQFF.

The chain joins TRBV6-1 to TRBJ2-1; 9 bases line up with TRBD2. J gave up 6 bases and V 4 bases, and 4 bases lay outside the gene matches. Germline V gene lookup returns CDR1 MNHNS and CDR2 SASEGT. The CDR3 spans 14 residues. CDR3 protein: CASSVAGGINEQFF. The DNA for the CDR3 is TGTGCCAGCAGTGTGGCGGGAGGGATCAATGAGCAGTTCTTC.

J is TRBJ1-2 and V is TRBV4-1; 8 bases line up with TRBD1. Germline V CDR1 and CDR2: MGHRA, YSYEKL. V shed 2 bases, J shed 3 bases, and the junction held 5 bases outside the gene matches. The CDR3 has 15 residues. CDR3 nucleotide sequence: TGCGCCAGCAGCCAAAGCCAGACAGGGGACTATGGCTACACCTTC. It codes for CASSQSQTGDYGYTF.

In this sample, this clone turned up many times. The rearrangement links TRBV10-3 to TRBJ2-7; D is uncertain. V lost 9 bases and J lost 2, with 11 bases in between. The CDR3 sequence is 12 residues long. Germline-derived CDR1 and CDR2 are ENHRY and SYGVKD. The CDR3, as DNA: TGTGCCATTTCTCGATCGGCCTACGAGCAGTACTTC. Its protein is CAISRSAYEQYF.

The J gene is TRBJ2-3, the V gene TRBV4-2, with D maybe TRBD1 (7 bases). Germline V CDR1 and CDR2: LGHNA, YNFKEQ. V lost 0 bases, J lost 3 bases, and 13 bases lay in between. The CDR3 runs 16 residues. The CDR3 DNA follows: TGTGCCAGCAGCCAAGATCAGGGGGGCCGGACAGATACGCAGTATTTT. It is translated as CASSQDQGGRTDTQYF.

The chain employs TRBV29-1 and TRBJ1-1; 7 nucleotides match TRBD1. The length of the CDR3 is 16 residues. CDR1 is SQVTM and CDR2 is ANQGSEA in the germline V gene. V was clipped by 0 bases and J by 0 bases; unmatched bases: 7. CDR3 DNA: TGCAGCGTTGAAGATCTAGGGACAGACATGAACACTGAAGCTTTCTTT. Protein: CSVEDLGTDMNTEAFF.